These 10 T cell receptor beta chains came from one sample sequenced in a study of cytomegalovirus exposure and HLA in healthy donors. Some clones are missing from TCRdb's copy, which holds only in-frame ones; the method was immunoSEQ multiplex PCR. The sample has some 100,000 clones, 86% seen once. The material sequenced was PBMCs. The receptors shown here come from a man younger than 35 in good health and CMV-seronegative.

V and J are TRBV7-8 and TRBJ2-5, with 10 bases identical to TRBD1. Germline values: CDR1 SGHVS, CDR2 FQNEAQ. J gave up 4 bases and V 3 bases, and 11 bases lay outside the gene matches. CDR3 length: 17 residues. In DNA, the CDR3 is TGTGCCAGCAGCTTCCATCGACAGGGGGCGCCCGGAGAGACCCAGTACTTC. Translation gives CASSFHRQGAPGETQYF.

This clone was seen just once. This CDR3 reads CASSFTEGRGTQYF. The CDR3 DNA sequence: TGTGCCAGCAGCTTCACCGAGGGGAGGGGTACGCAGTATTTT. V gene TRBV13 combines with J gene TRBJ2-3, with 7 bases identical to TRBD2. This CDR3 comprises 14 residues. The germline V gene encodes CDR1 PRHDT and CDR2 FYEKMQ (reference sequence). Germline trimming cut 3 bases from V and 8 bases from J; bases unmatched to any gene: 8.

The chain links TRBV7-9 to TRBJ1-5; a possible D gene is TRBD1 (6 bases). Trimming left V 4 bases short and J 9 bases short, with 19 bases between. Germline assignment: CDR1 SEHNR and CDR2 FQNEAQ (reference sequence). The CDR3 spans 15 residues. The CDR3 sequence: CASSYGQSQRMPQHF. The DNA of the CDR3 is TGTGCCAGCAGCTACGGACAGAGTCAAAGGATGCCCCAGCATTTT. The whole variable domain, filled in from reference TRBV7-9 and TRBJ1-5, reads DTGVSQNPRHKITKRGQNVTFRCDPISEHNRLYWYRQTLGQGPEFLTYFQNEAQLEKSRLLSDRFSAERPKGSFSTLEIQRTEQGDSAMYLCASSYGQSQRMPQHFGDGTRLSIL.

V gene TRBV11-2 combines with J gene TRBJ2-1, with 9 bases aligning to TRBD2. Germline values: CDR1 SGHAT, CDR2 FQNNGV. With 6 bases clipped from V and 6 bases from J, the junction kept 12 bases outside the gene matches. This CDR3 spans 16 amino acids. The CDR3 DNA sequence: TGTGCCAGCAGTCGTCTAGCGGGAAGGATTGGCAATGAGCAGTTCTTC. Translated, it gives CASSRLAGRIGNEQFF.

The chain couples TRBV30 to TRBJ1-4; 10 bases agree with TRBD1. This CDR3 has 14 residues. Trimming cost V 4 bases and J 7 bases; bases outside gene matches: 6. Germline V gene sequence: CDR1 GTSNPN, CDR2 SVGIG (reference sequence). The CDR3 spells CAWKPGQGSEKLFF. Here the CDR3 DNA reads TGTGCCTGGAAACCGGGACAGGGGAGTGAAAAACTGTTTTTT.

The chain couples TRBV2 to TRBJ2-5, with TRBD2 matching 9 bases. The CDR3 is 14 amino acids. Germline values: CDR1 SNHLY, CDR2 FYNNEI. V was pared by 5 bases and J by 0 bases, with 1 base of the junction left unmatched. The CDR3 protein is CASSSGRYQETQYF. The CDR3, as DNA: TGTGCCAGCAGTAGCGGGAGGTACCAAGAGACCCAGTACTTC.

This chain uses TRBV11-2 with TRBJ2-7; TRBD1 matches 10 bases. There are 19 residues in the CDR3. From germline, CDR1 is SGHAT and CDR2 FQNNGV. The ends lost 5 bases at V and 2 bases at J; junction bases unmatched: 18. The CDR3 coding sequence is TGTGCCAGCAGCCCGATCGGCCGGGACAGGGGCTCTACTACCTACGAGCAGTACTTC. Protein sequence: CASSPIGRDRGSTTYEQYF.

This chain links TRBV11-2 with TRBJ2-3; 7 positions agree with TRBD1. This CDR3 region has 13 residues. V was clipped by 5 bases and J by 8 bases; unmatched bases: 7. Per germline, CDR1 SGHAT and CDR2 FQNNGV. CDR3 sequence: CASSAGTVGTQYF. The CDR3 DNA reads as TGTGCCAGCAGCGCAGGGACAGTTGGTACGCAGTATTTT.

This clone has just one count. The same CDR3 arises from other DNA sequences in this sample as well. The chain links TRBV5-4 to TRBJ1-4, with D hard to call. The CDR3 has 14 residues. The V end lost 1 base, the J end lost 6 bases, and 10 bases lay between the germline ends. Germline V gives CDR1 SGHNT, CDR2 YYREEE (reference sequence). For the CDR3, the DNA is TGTGCCAGCAGCTTGCCGGGAAGGGATGAAAAACTGTTTTTT. Translating it yields CASSLPGRDEKLFF.

The genes are TRBV7-2 and TRBJ1-6; D ambiguous. CDR3 length: 13 amino acids. Germline V lookup: CDR1 SGHTA, CDR2 FQGNSA. With 5 bases removed from V and 9 bases from J, the gap between germline ends came to 11 bases. The CDR3 sequence is CASSLQAGSPLHF. In nucleotides, the CDR3 is TGTGCCAGCAGCCTCCAAGCCGGTTCACCCCTCCACTTT.